The 32 T cell receptor beta chains in this list originate from one sample, sequenced in a study of T cells expressing NK-cell markers. No DNA is given; TCRdb re-called the 5' RACE reads and lists each CDR3 protein once. The sample has roughly 160,000 distinct CDR3 sequences, and its top ten clones hold around 21%. The source material was blood T cells: a sorted CD56 or NKG2C T cell subset, CD4+ or CD8+ T cells, or bulk PBMC T cells (not recorded which). These receptors were taken from a man aged 18-69 years in good health.

The chain is built from TRBV5-1 and TRBJ1-1. The CDR3 covers 13 residues. Germline CDR1 and CDR2: SGHRS and YFSETQ. CDR3 protein: CASSPGLGTEAFF.

The chain links TRBV6-1 to TRBJ2-7; TCRdb indicates TRBD1, and absent DNA this call remains unverified. CDR1 and CDR2 (germline): MNHNS, SASEGT. This CDR3 spans 13 amino acids. The CDR3 region is CASSADNSYEQYF.

V gene TRBV20-1 combines with J gene TRBJ2-7; TCRdb names TRBD1, which stays unverified in the absence of DNA. Looked up from germline, CDR1 is DFQATT and CDR2 is SNEGSKA (reference sequence). The CDR3 consists of 13 residues. The CDR3 spells CSARGVGGYEQYF.

The V and J genes are TRBV6-1 and TRBJ2-5; there is no DNA to check the TCRdb D call of TRBD1. Germline assignment: CDR1 MNHNS and CDR2 SASEGT. The CDR3 is 16 residues long. The CDR3 here is CASSTPQGNLWETQYF.

The chain employs TRBV5-6 and TRBJ2-1. Germline V gene sequence: CDR1 SGHDT, CDR2 YYEEEE. This CDR3 region has 15 residues. CDR3 residues: CASSLFGTTYNEQFF.

The chain uses TRBV20-1 and TRBJ2-3; the D call from TCRdb, TRBD2, cannot be confirmed without DNA. The CDR3 has 14 amino acids. Per the germline V gene, CDR1 is DFQATT and CDR2 is SNEGSKA (reference sequence). This CDR3 is CSAQLDSRYDTQYF.

CDR3 protein: CASSDRHREANSPLHF. This rearrangement joins TRBV2 to TRBJ1-6; TCRdb calls TRBD1, which cannot be checked without DNA. The CDR3 is 16 residues long. The germline CDR1 and CDR2 sequences are SNHLY and FYNNEI. The complete variable domain, with remaining parts taken from reference TRBV2 and TRBJ1-6, reads EPEVTQTPSHQVTQMGQEVILRCVPISNHLYFYWYRQILGQKVEFLVSFYNNEISEKSEIFDDQFSVERPDGSNFTLKIRSTKLEDSAMYFCASSDRHREANSPLHFGNGTRLTVT.

The rearrangement joins TRBV27 to TRBJ2-7. The germline V gene encodes CDR1 MNHEY and CDR2 SMNVEV (reference sequence). The CDR3 loop spans 13 amino acids. The CDR3: CASSYGRTELTYF.

V and J are TRBV11-2 and TRBJ2-3; the D call from TCRdb, TRBD2, cannot be confirmed without DNA. The germline V gene has CDR1 SGHAT and CDR2 FQNNGV. The CDR3 extends over 21 amino acids. CDR3 amino acids: CASSLVAGLAGGYDVVDTQYF.

The rearrangement joins TRBV7-2 to TRBJ1-3; the D call from TCRdb, TRBD1, cannot be confirmed without DNA. The CDR3 is 22 amino acids. Germline assignment: CDR1 SGHTA and CDR2 FQGNSA. The CDR3 spells CASSFPGQVDHTRGASGNTIYF.

V gene TRBV7-9 combines with J gene TRBJ1-2; with no DNA, the TCRdb D assignment of TRBD1 cannot be verified. This CDR3 comprises 15 residues. Germline values: CDR1 SEHNR, CDR2 FQNEAQ (reference sequence). This CDR3 is CASSLDRRGADGYTF.

The chain couples TRBV6-1 to TRBJ2-1; checking the TCRdb D call of TRBD1 is not possible without DNA. The CDR3 length is 15 residues. Germline assignment: CDR1 MNHNS and CDR2 SASEGT. The CDR3 loop is CASSPGQGAVDEQFF.

The J gene is TRBJ2-7, the V gene TRBV27. From germline, CDR1 is MNHEY and CDR2 SMNVEV (reference sequence). The CDR3 consists of 14 residues. The CDR3: CASSLLGNTYEQYF.

The chain joins TRBV7-9 to TRBJ2-2; TCRdb's D call, TRBD2, is unchecked because there is no DNA. The CDR3 is 15 amino acids. Germline loops: CDR1 SEHNR, CDR2 FQNEAQ (reference sequence). CDR3 sequence reads: CASSLVGTITGELFF. The whole variable domain, filled in from reference TRBV7-9 and TRBJ2-2, reads DTGVSQNPRHKITKRGQNVTFRCDPISEHNRLYWYRQTLGQGPEFLTYFQNEAQLEKSRLLSDRFSAERPKGSFSTLEIQRTEQGDSAMYLCASSLVGTITGELFFGEGSRLTVL.

This chain links TRBV24-1 with TRBJ2-1; as DNA is missing, the TRBD2 call by TCRdb cannot be tested. The CDR3 is 16 residues long. From germline, CDR1 is KGHDR and CDR2 SFDVKD. This CDR3 is CATSDRASGFYNEQFF.

CDR3 in amino acids: CASTDQLGTGELFF. The chain recombines TRBV27 with TRBJ2-2. This CDR3 has 14 residues. The germline V gene has CDR1 MNHEY and CDR2 SMNVEV (reference sequence).

CDR3 protein: CASSIGGGGRNADTQYF. The V call is TRBV19, the J call TRBJ2-3; the D call of TRBD1 rests on TCRdb alone, since no DNA is present to check it. This CDR3 has 17 residues. From germline, CDR1 is LNHDA and CDR2 SQIVND (reference sequence).

The chain employs TRBV20-1 and TRBJ2-1; as DNA is missing, the TRBD1 call by TCRdb cannot be tested. Germline loops: CDR1 DFQATT, CDR2 SNEGSKA (reference sequence). The CDR3 loop spans 16 amino acids. CDR3: CSASPRVAVGGNEQFF.

The chain has TRBV12-3 or TRBV12-4 and TRBJ2-2; there is no DNA to check the TCRdb D call of TRBD2. The CDR3 is 17 amino acids. CDR3: CASSLLGLAENTGELFF.

The J gene is TRBJ2-7, the V gene TRBV7-6; the TRBD1 assignment by TCRdb is unverifiable without DNA. CDR3 length: 15 residues. The germline gives CDR1 SGHVS, CDR2 FNYEAQ. CDR3 sequence reads: CASSLTPEQGYEQYF.

The chain is built from TRBV7-8 and TRBJ2-2; absent DNA, TCRdb's TRBD2 call cannot be checked. The CDR3 extends over 16 amino acids. Germline V lookup: CDR1 SGHVS, CDR2 FQNEAQ. CDR3 protein: CASSPAGTKNTGELFF. The whole variable domain, remainder taken from reference TRBV7-8 and TRBJ2-2, is GAGVSQSPRYKVAKRGQDVALRCDPISGHVSLFWYQQALGQGPEFLTYFQNEAQLDKSGLPSDRFFAERPEGSVSTLKIQRTQQEDSAVYLCASSPAGTKNTGELFFGEGSRLTVL.

This chain connects TRBV12-3 or TRBV12-4 to TRBJ1-6; TCRdb gives TRBD1 as the D gene, but with no DNA this cannot be confirmed. The CDR3 sequence is 14 residues long. CDR3 region: CASNPDGGNSPLHF.

V is TRBV30 and J is TRBJ2-1; TCRdb picks TRBD2, but there is no DNA to check that call. The germline CDR1 and CDR2 sequences are GTSNPN and SVGIG (reference sequence). The CDR3 has 16 residues. The CDR3: CAWSVYGTEPGDEQFF.

The V and J genes are TRBV29-1 and TRBJ2-7; the TCRdb call, TRBD2, lacks DNA for checking. This CDR3 contains 17 residues. Germline V CDR1 and CDR2: SQVTM, ANQGSEA. CDR3 amino acids: CSVTGTSGPFGSYEQYF.

The chain carries TRBV3-1 and TRBJ2-3; as DNA is missing, the TRBD2 call by TCRdb cannot be tested. The germline gives CDR1 LGHDT, CDR2 YNNKEL (reference sequence). The CDR3 contains 16 residues. CDR3 loop: CASSQEPGLALDTQYF.

The chain has TRBV6-1 and TRBJ1-1; TCRdb names TRBD1, which stays unverified in the absence of DNA. CDR1 and CDR2 from the germline V gene are MNHNS and SASEGT. The CDR3 is made up of 15 amino acids. Here the CDR3 reads CASSEPQYPGTGAFF.

CDR3 sequence: CSARPYRDARYTDTQYF. The rearrangement links TRBV20-1 to TRBJ2-3; checking the TCRdb D call of TRBD1 is not possible without DNA. The CDR3 contains 17 residues. Germline lookup yields CDR1 DFQATT and CDR2 SNEGSKA (reference sequence).

The rearrangement uses TRBV20-1 and TRBJ1-2. Germline CDR1 DFQATT, CDR2 SNEGSKA (reference sequence). CDR3 length: 14 amino acids. The CDR3 sequence is CSARVWDPNYGYTF.

The V call is TRBV7-8, the J call TRBJ2-7; no DNA is available, so the TRBD2 call from TCRdb remains unchecked. From germline, CDR1 is SGHVS and CDR2 FQNEAQ. This CDR3 has 14 amino acids. The CDR3: CASSLLAGHREQYF.

The chain is built from TRBV4-1 and TRBJ2-7. The length of the CDR3 is 15 residues. Germline-derived CDR1 and CDR2 are MGHRA and YSYEKL. This CDR3 is CASSQVWPNSYEQYF.

The V and J genes are TRBV2 and TRBJ2-7. Germline V gene lookup returns CDR1 SNHLY and CDR2 FYNNEI. The CDR3 consists of 13 residues. CDR3 in amino acids: CASSATAEYEQYF. The whole variable domain, filled in from reference TRBV2 and TRBJ2-7, reads EPEVTQTPSHQVTQMGQEVILRCVPISNHLYFYWYRQILGQKVEFLVSFYNNEISEKSEIFDDQFSVERPDGSNFTLKIRSTKLEDSAMYFCASSATAEYEQYFGPGTRLTVT.

The chain employs TRBV5-6 and TRBJ2-1; TCRdb selects TRBD2, and the lack of DNA leaves this call unchecked. Germline V CDR1 and CDR2: SGHDT, YYEEEE. The CDR3 extends over 13 amino acids. CDR3: CASMRGWLDEQFF.